This TCR beta chain was captured in a study of neurological immune-mediated disorders. Study results and limitations: On phylogenetic grouping, the repertoires of 18 of 34 multiple sclerosis patients fell within one related-CDR3 cluster, constituting a possible signature. The multiple sclerosis repertoire cluster was not associated with any clinical or MRI feature, with the authors stating that larger cohorts are needed.

This clonotype was found many times. Its specificity is unknown. Using its own MiXCR run on the 5' RACE reads, TCRdb lists one record per CDR3 protein. Found here are tens of thousands of distinct CDR3 sequences, more than 3% of them singletons; the top ten hold roughly 1.5%. This TCR was sampled from a man aged 30 to 39 with multiple sclerosis. Sequenced: PBMCs.

The CDR3 region has the DNA TGTGCCTCGTGGGCGGGAGACGGAGCCTACAATGAGCAGTTCTTC. This translates into CASWAGDGAYNEQFF. This chain joins TRBV2 and TRBJ2-1, with 7 positions matching TRBD2. CDR1 is SNHLY, CDR2 FYNNEI, per germline. V was pared by 11 bases and J by 2 bases, with 12 bases of the junction left unmatched. This CDR3 has 15 residues.